Listed below are T cell receptor beta chains from one sample, sequenced in a study of blood T cell dynamics during melanoma immunotherapy. Here immunoSEQ multiplex PCR was the method, and the copy in TCRdb shows in-frame clones only, minus some. The profile shows 7,000 or so clones, about four fifths of them singletons. The source material was blood, sampled from a patient treated with checkpoint blockade. These receptor sequences come from a human donor with melanoma. CDR3s include the opening cysteine and the closing phenylalanine or tryptophan. Fields, in order: clone size, J gene, D gene, V gene, CDR3 DNA, CDR3 protein. A D gene is named only where the DNA matches it firmly. Size values are once, few and many counts, or a class for expanded clones, and some rows have none.

abundance: few; j_gene: TRBJ1-2; d_gene: NA; v_gene: TRBV18; CDR3nt: TGTGCCAGTAACATGAATAACTATGGCTACACCTTC; CDR3aa: CASNMNNYGYTF
abundance: NA; j_gene: TRBJ1-6; d_gene: TRBD1; v_gene: TRBV6-4; CDR3nt: TGTGCCAGCAGACCCGGACAGGGCCAATATAATTCACCCCTCCACTTT; CDR3aa: CASRPGQGQYNSPLHF
abundance: few; j_gene: TRBJ1-2; d_gene: TRBD1; v_gene: TRBV27; CDR3nt: TGTGCCAGCACCTCGGGACAGGGGATGGGCTATGGCTACACCTTC; CDR3aa: CASTSGQGMGYGYTF
abundance: NA; j_gene: TRBJ2-7; d_gene: NA; v_gene: TRBV4-2; CDR3nt: TGTGCCAGCAGCCAATGGGTTTCCTACGAGCAGTACTTC; CDR3aa: CASSQWVSYEQYF
abundance: NA; j_gene: TRBJ1-3; d_gene: NA; v_gene: TRBV30; CDR3nt: TGTGCCTGGAGTTCGAGGGTCTCTGGAAACACCATATATTTT; CDR3aa: CAWSSRVSGNTIYF
abundance: NA; j_gene: TRBJ2-7; d_gene: NA; v_gene: TRBV28; CDR3nt: TGTGCCAGCAGTCCGCGGGTGAGCTACGAGCAGTACTTC; CDR3aa: CASSPRVSYEQYF
abundance: NA; j_gene: TRBJ1-3; d_gene: NA; v_gene: TRBV5-1; CDR3nt: TGCGCCAGCAGCCCACTTGGGTGGGTTCCTCGAAACACCATATATTTT; CDR3aa: CASSPLGWVPRNTIYF
abundance: NA; j_gene: TRBJ1-6; d_gene: NA; v_gene: TRBV27; CDR3nt: TGTGCCAGCAGTTATTACAGTGTTTCACCCCTCCACTTT; CDR3aa: CASSYYSVSPLHF
abundance: NA; j_gene: TRBJ1-4; d_gene: NA; v_gene: TRBV28; CDR3nt: TGTGCCAGCAGTTCAGATAATGAAAAACTGTTTTTT; CDR3aa: CASSSDNEKLFF
abundance: NA; j_gene: TRBJ1-4; d_gene: TRBD1; v_gene: TRBV2; CDR3nt: TGTGCCAGCGGGGCAGGGGGTAATGAAAAACTGTTTTTT; CDR3aa: CASGAGGNEKLFF
abundance: NA; j_gene: TRBJ2-7; d_gene: TRBD1; v_gene: TRBV2; CDR3nt: TGTGCCAGCAGTGAAGCCAGGACAGGGTACGAGCAGTACTTC; CDR3aa: CASSEARTGYEQYF
abundance: few; j_gene: TRBJ1-5; d_gene: TRBD1; v_gene: TRBV5-6; CDR3nt: TGTGCCAGCAGCGAACAGGGGGGCATACCCAATCAGCCCCAGCATTTT; CDR3aa: CASSEQGGIPNQPQHF
abundance: NA; j_gene: TRBJ2-7; d_gene: TRBD1; v_gene: TRBV2; CDR3nt: TGTGCCAGCAGTGGGGACAGGGGGCAATACGAGCAGTACTTC; CDR3aa: CASSGDRGQYEQYF
abundance: NA; j_gene: TRBJ2-7; d_gene: NA; v_gene: TRBV15; CDR3nt: TGTGCCACCAGCAGCCGGGAGCCCCAGGACGAGCAGTACTTC; CDR3aa: CATSSREPQDEQYF
abundance: NA; j_gene: TRBJ1-6; d_gene: TRBD1; v_gene: TRBV28; CDR3nt: TGTGCCAGCAGTTCTAGGGGGCATTCACCCCTCCACTTT; CDR3aa: CASSSRGHSPLHF
abundance: once; j_gene: TRBJ1-5; d_gene: NA; v_gene: TRBV6-1; CDR3nt: TGTGCCAGCAGTTCACAGGTCAATCAGCCCCAGCATTTT; CDR3aa: CASSSQVNQPQHF
abundance: NA; j_gene: TRBJ2-7; d_gene: TRBD2; v_gene: TRBV7-9; CDR3nt: TGTGCCAGCAGCTTAGCCACAAGCGGGAGGGCCTACGAGCAGTACTTC; CDR3aa: CASSLATSGRAYEQYF
abundance: NA; j_gene: TRBJ1-1; d_gene: NA; v_gene: TRBV7-2; CDR3nt: TGTGCCAGCAGCTGGGACTCAGACAGGTACACTGAAGCTTTCTTT; CDR3aa: CASSWDSDRYTEAFF
abundance: once; j_gene: TRBJ2-7; d_gene: NA; v_gene: TRBV29-1; CDR3nt: TGCAGCGTTGAGAGGGATCGGTCCTACGAGCAGTACTTC; CDR3aa: CSVERDRSYEQYF
abundance: NA; j_gene: TRBJ2-7; d_gene: NA; v_gene: TRBV6-5; CDR3nt: TGTGCCAGCAGTCCCGGAAGCAGCCGCTACGAGCAGTACTTC; CDR3aa: CASSPGSSRYEQYF
abundance: NA; j_gene: TRBJ1-1; d_gene: TRBD1; v_gene: TRBV30; CDR3nt: TGTGCCTGGAGTGTAGACAGGGTCACTGAAGCTTTCTTT; CDR3aa: CAWSVDRVTEAFF
abundance: NA; j_gene: TRBJ2-7; d_gene: NA; v_gene: TRBV28; CDR3nt: TGTGCCAGCAGTGAGAGCTCCTACGAGCAGTACTTC; CDR3aa: CASSESSYEQYF
abundance: NA; j_gene: TRBJ1-3; d_gene: TRBD1; v_gene: TRBV5-6; CDR3nt: TGTGCCAGCAGCTTACAGGGGGCAGGCGGAAACACCATATATTTT; CDR3aa: CASSLQGAGGNTIYF
abundance: NA; j_gene: TRBJ2-7; d_gene: NA; v_gene: TRBV19; CDR3nt: TGTGCCAGTAATGAACAGGGCGGAGCCTACGAGCAGTACTTC; CDR3aa: CASNEQGGAYEQYF
abundance: NA; j_gene: TRBJ1-4; d_gene: NA; v_gene: TRBV7-6; CDR3nt: TGTGCCAGCAGCTTAGCCCCGGAGGAAAAACTGTTTTTT; CDR3aa: CASSLAPEEKLFF
abundance: NA; j_gene: TRBJ2-7; d_gene: NA; v_gene: TRBV7-3; CDR3nt: TGTGCCAGCAGCCCAACCGTAGGTTCCTACGAGCAGTACTTC; CDR3aa: CASSPTVGSYEQYF
abundance: NA; j_gene: TRBJ2-5; d_gene: TRBD2; v_gene: TRBV7-2; CDR3nt: TGTGCCAGCAGCCCCCCTGCGGGAGGTCAAGAGACCCAGTACTTC; CDR3aa: CASSPPAGGQETQYF
abundance: NA; j_gene: TRBJ1-3; d_gene: TRBD1; v_gene: TRBV28; CDR3nt: TGTGCCAGCAGTTTCTTGGACAGGACCTCTGGAAACACCATATATTTT; CDR3aa: CASSFLDRTSGNTIYF
abundance: NA; j_gene: TRBJ1-5; d_gene: NA; v_gene: TRBV7-9; CDR3nt: TGTGCCAGCAGTTTCAGCGACAATCAGCCCCAGCATTTT; CDR3aa: CASSFSDNQPQHF
abundance: NA; j_gene: TRBJ1-1; d_gene: TRBD1; v_gene: TRBV7-9; CDR3nt: TGTGCCAGCAGCAGCTTGACAGGGCAGACTGAAGCTTTCTTT; CDR3aa: CASSSLTGQTEAFF
abundance: NA; j_gene: TRBJ1-2; d_gene: NA; v_gene: TRBV7-9; CDR3nt: TGTGCCAGCAGCTTAGCGGGCAGCAGGGTGGATTATGGCTACACCTTC; CDR3aa: CASSLAGSRVDYGYTF
abundance: few; j_gene: TRBJ2-7; d_gene: TRBD1; v_gene: TRBV5-8; CDR3nt: TGTGCCAGCAGCCAAGACAGGGGAGACCCCTACGAGCAGTACTTC; CDR3aa: CASSQDRGDPYEQYF